The 2 T cell receptor beta chains given below trace back to one sample, sequenced in a study of CD8+CD57+ T cells in acquired aplastic anemia (dated by TCRdb to the late 2010s). The sequencer was an Illumina HiSeq 2000. Genomic DNA served as template for TCR beta VDJ combination and CDR3 sequence profiling. The public reads were reanalyzed by TCRdb: fastp trimming at Q25, MiXCR alignment, in-frame beta chains only. CDR3 protein sequences are deduplicated, and each keeps its most common genes and DNA. The sample includes a few hundred thousand distinct CDR3 sequences, with over 25% observed a single time. Around 0.82% of the sample is held by the ten biggest clonotypes. Expansion of CD8+CD57+ cells had been shown by flow cytometry in the patients chosen for sequencing. The material sequenced was sorted CD4+, CD8+, or CD8+CD57+ T cells (not recorded which) from PBMCs. These receptor sequences come from a human donor with aplastic anemia.

The chain recombines TRBV14 with TRBJ2-5, with 7 bases lining up with TRBD1. The junction had 8 bases not matched to a gene; V was cut back by 2 bases and J by 2 bases. Germline V lookup: CDR1 SGHDN, CDR2 FVKESK. The CDR3 has 16 amino acids. CDR3 region: CASSQKPGQNQETQYF. CDR3 sequence (DNA): TGTGCCAGCAGCCAAAAACCGGGACAGAATCAAGAGACCCAGTACTTC.

The rearrangement joins TRBV20-1 to TRBJ2-3; the match to TRBD2 covers 7 bases. The germline V gene encodes CDR1 DFQATT and CDR2 SNEGSKA (reference sequence). Trimming took 0 bases from V and 3 from J; bases not matched to a gene: 6. There are 15 residues in the CDR3. Written as DNA, the CDR3 is TGCAGTGCTAGAGATCTGGCTAGCGGTACAGATACGCAGTATTTT. This codes for CSARDLASGTDTQYF.